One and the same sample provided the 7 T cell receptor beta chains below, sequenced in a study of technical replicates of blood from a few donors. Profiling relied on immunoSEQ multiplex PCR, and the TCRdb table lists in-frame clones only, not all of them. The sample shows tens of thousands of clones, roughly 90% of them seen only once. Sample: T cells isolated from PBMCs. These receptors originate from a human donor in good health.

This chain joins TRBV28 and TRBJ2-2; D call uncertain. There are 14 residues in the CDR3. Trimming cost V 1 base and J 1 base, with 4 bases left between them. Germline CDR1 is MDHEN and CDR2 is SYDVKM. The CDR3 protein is CASSLFRNTGELFF. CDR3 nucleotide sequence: TGTGCCAGCAGTTTATTCAGGAACACCGGGGAGCTGTTTTTT.

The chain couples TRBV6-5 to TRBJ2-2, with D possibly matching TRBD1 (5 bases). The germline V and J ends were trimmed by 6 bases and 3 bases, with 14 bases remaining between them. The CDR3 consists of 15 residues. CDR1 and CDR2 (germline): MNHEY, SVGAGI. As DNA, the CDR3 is TGTGCCAGCAGCCCGACAAGGGGTTACACCGGGGAGCTGTTTTTT. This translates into CASSPTRGYTGELFF.

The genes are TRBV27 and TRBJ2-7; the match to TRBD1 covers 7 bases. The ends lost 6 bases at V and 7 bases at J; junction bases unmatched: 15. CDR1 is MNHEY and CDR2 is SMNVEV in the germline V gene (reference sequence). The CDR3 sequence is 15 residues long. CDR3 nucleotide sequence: TGTGCCAGCAGCCTATCCGGGACAGCCGTAGGAGAGCAGTACTTC. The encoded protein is CASSLSGTAVGEQYF.

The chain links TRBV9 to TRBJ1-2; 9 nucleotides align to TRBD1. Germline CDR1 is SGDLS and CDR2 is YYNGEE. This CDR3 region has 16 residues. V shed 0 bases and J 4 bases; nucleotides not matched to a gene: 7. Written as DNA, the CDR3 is TGTGCCAGCAGCGTAGGGGGGACAGGGAGTCTCTATGGCTACACCTTC. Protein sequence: CASSVGGTGSLYGYTF.

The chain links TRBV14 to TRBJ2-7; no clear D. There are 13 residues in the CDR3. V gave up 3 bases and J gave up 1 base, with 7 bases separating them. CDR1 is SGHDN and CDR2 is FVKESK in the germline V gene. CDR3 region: CASSHLSSYEQYF. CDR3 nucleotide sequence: TGTGCCAGCAGCCACCTATCTTCCTACGAGCAGTACTTC.

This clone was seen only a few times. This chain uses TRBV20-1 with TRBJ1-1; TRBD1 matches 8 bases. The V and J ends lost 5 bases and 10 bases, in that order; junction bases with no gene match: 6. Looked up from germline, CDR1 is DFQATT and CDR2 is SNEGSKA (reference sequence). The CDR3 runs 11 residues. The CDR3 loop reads CSASRQGIAFF. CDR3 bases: TGCAGTGCTTCCAGACAGGGGATAGCTTTCTTT.

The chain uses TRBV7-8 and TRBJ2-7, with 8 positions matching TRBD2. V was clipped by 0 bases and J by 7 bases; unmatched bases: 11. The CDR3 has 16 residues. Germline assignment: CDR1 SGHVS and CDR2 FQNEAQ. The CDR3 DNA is TGTGCCAGCAGCTTAGCCGCACTAGCGGCCTTAGAGGAGCAGTACTTC. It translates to CASSLAALAALEEQYF.